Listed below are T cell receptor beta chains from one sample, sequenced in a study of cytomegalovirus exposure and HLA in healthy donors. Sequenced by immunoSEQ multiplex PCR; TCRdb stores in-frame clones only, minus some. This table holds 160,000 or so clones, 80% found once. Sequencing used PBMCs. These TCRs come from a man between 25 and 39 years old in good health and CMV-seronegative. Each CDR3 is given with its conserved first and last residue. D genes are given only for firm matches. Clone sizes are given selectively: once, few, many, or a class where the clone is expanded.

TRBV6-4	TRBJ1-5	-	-	CASSVNSGDNQPQHF	TGTGCCAGCAGTGTCAACTCAGGGGACAATCAGCCCCAGCATTTT
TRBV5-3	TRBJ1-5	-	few	CARSSTASLSRCQPQHF	TGTGCCAGAAGCTCGACAGCTTCTCTTTCGCGATGTCAGCCCCAGCATTTT
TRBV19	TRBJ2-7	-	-	CASSIVPGVHYYEQYF	TGTGCCAGTAGTATAGTCCCCGGGGTACATTACTACGAGCAGTACTTC
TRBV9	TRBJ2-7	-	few	CASSVAAGHYEQYF	TGTGCCAGCAGCGTAGCAGCAGGGCACTACGAGCAGTACTTC
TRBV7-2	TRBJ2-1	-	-	CASSLAFERYSYNEQFF	TGTGCCAGCAGCTTAGCTTTTGAGCGGTACTCCTACAATGAGCAGTTCTTC
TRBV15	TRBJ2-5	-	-	CATSRVAGGWETQYF	TGTGCCACCAGCAGAGTGGCAGGGGGGTGGGAGACCCAGTACTTC
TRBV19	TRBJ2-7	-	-	CASSMVNSEQYF	TGTGCCAGTAGTATGGTAAACTCCGAGCAGTACTTC
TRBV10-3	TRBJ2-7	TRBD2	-	CAISEGSGRLYEQYF	TGTGCCATCAGTGAGGGCAGCGGGAGGCTTTACGAGCAGTACTTC
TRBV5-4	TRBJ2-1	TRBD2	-	CASSANRGGPSGNEQFF	TGTGCCAGCAGCGCGAACCGGGGGGGGCCTTCGGGCAATGAGCAGTTCTTC
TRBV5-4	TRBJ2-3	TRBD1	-	CASRSPGQGADTQYF	TGTGCCAGCAGATCCCCGGGACAGGGAGCAGATACGCAGTATTTT
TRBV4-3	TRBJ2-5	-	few	CASSRSLGRETQYF	TGCGCCAGCAGCCGATCTCTAGGAAGGGAGACCCAGTACTTC
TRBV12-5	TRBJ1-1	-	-	CASGRTAGNTEAFF	TGTGCTAGTGGGCGGACAGCTGGGAACACTGAAGCTTTCTTT
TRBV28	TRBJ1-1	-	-	CASEGGGTEAFF	TGTGCCAGCGAGGGGGGGGGCACTGAAGCTTTCTTT
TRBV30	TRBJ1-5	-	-	CAWSRGQSNQPQHF	TGTGCCTGGAGTCGAGGGCAGAGCAATCAGCCCCAGCATTTT
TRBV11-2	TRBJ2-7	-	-	CASSVIGLSYHSYEQYF	TGTGCCAGCAGCGTAATCGGACTATCGTACCACTCCTACGAGCAGTACTTC
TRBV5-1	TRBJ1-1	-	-	CASSFSGVDTEAFF	TGCGCCAGCAGCTTTTCAGGGGTGGACACTGAAGCTTTCTTT
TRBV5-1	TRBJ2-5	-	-	CASRLQEWLTQYF	TGCGCCAGCAGATTACAGGAGTGGTTGACCCAGTACTTC
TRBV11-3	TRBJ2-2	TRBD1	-	CASSPSTGVDTGELFF	TGTGCCAGCAGCCCATCGACAGGGGTTGACACCGGGGAGCTGTTTTTT
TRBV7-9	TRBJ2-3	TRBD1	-	CASSLEGRGRSDTQYF	TGTGCCAGCAGCTTAGAGGGCAGGGGGCGGTCAGATACGCAGTATTTT
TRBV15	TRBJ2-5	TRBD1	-	CATSRGQGETQYF	TGTGCCACCAGCAGAGGACAGGGAGAGACCCAGTACTTC
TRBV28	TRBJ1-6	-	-	CASNRSPFSLHF	TGTGCCAGCAACAGGTCACCATTCTCCCTCCACTTT
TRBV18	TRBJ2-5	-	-	CASSPAPGKETQYF	TGTGCCAGCTCCCCGGCCCCAGGCAAAGAGACCCAGTACTTC
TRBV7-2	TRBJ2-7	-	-	CASSLGYRYEQYF	TGTGCCAGCAGCTTAGGGTATAGATACGAGCAGTACTTC
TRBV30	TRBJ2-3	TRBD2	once	CAWGRLAGGKADTQYF	TGTGCCTGGGGGAGACTAGCGGGGGGCAAGGCAGATACGCAGTATTTT
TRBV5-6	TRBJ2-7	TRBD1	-	CASSPGRGNWYEQYF	TGTGCCAGCAGCCCTGGCAGGGGGAATTGGTACGAGCAGTACTTC
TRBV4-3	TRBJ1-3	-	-	CASSQDYSWGNTIYF	TGCGCCAGCAGCCAAGATTATAGTTGGGGAAACACCATATATTTT
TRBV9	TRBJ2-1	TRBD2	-	CASSGTSGFSSYNEQFF	TGTGCCAGCAGCGGGACTAGCGGGTTCTCCTCCTACAATGAGCAGTTCTTC
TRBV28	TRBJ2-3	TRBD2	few	CASSSGTSGMHTDTQYF	TGTGCCAGCAGTTCTGGGACTAGCGGAATGCACACAGATACGCAGTATTTT
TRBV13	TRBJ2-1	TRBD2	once	CASSLAAGGYNEQFF	TGTGCCAGCAGCTTAGCAGCGGGAGGGTACAATGAGCAGTTCTTC
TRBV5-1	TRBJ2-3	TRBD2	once	CASSVLAGPDTQYF	TGCGCCAGCAGCGTACTAGCGGGTCCAGATACGCAGTATTTT
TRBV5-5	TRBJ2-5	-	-	CASSFGGSLSETQYF	TGTGCCAGCAGCTTTGGAGGGAGCCTTTCGGAGACCCAGTACTTC
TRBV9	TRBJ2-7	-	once	CASSRGSVRDYEQYF	TGTGCCAGCAGCCGGGGGAGCGTCAGGGACTACGAGCAGTACTTC
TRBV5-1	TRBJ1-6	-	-	CASSLVPMSGGNSPLHF	TGCGCCAGCAGCTTGGTCCCAATGTCGGGGGGTAATTCACCCCTCCACTTT